This T cell receptor (beta chain) was sequenced for a study of cytomegalovirus exposure and HLA in healthy donors. Study in general: The same platform was used for the 90 to 150 validation repertoires and the approximately 670 first-cohort repertoires, a later analysis reported. Study-wide findings and caveats: Three of the chains that were CMV-associated were confirmed in vitro to be specific for CMV antigens. First-cohort TCR clusters tended to co-occur in the 120 or so validation repertoires, a later analysis found.

Assay used: immunoSEQ multiplex PCR; TCRdb lists only in-frame clones, some missing. This table has about 95,000 clones, 85% appearing once. The donors were part of the approximately 120-subject validation cohort, which stood apart from the roughly 700-subject first cohort. Germline CDR1 reads MNHEY; CDR2 reads SVGAGI. The CDR3 runs 15 residues. With 2 bases clipped from V and 7 bases from J, the junction kept 7 bases outside the gene matches. Regarding this clone: Its antigen remains unknown.

The receptor's source is a man aged 18 to 29 in good health and CMV-seropositive. Sequenced material: PBMCs. This chain joins TRBV6-5 and TRBJ2-1; 8 nucleotides align to TRBD1. The CDR3 sequence is CASSYTPGGVNEQFF. The CDR3 bases are TGTGCCAGCAGTTACACACCAGGGGGCGTGAATGAGCAGTTCTTC.